The following is a TCR beta chain sequence with its context. This specimen comes from a study of blood T cell repertoires in COVID-19. Some clones are missing from TCRdb's copy, which holds only in-frame ones; the method was immunoSEQ multiplex PCR. This table holds roughly 100,000 clones, around 80% found once. The CDR3 is made up of 16 amino acids. CDR1 is LGHDT, CDR2 YNNKEL, per germline (reference sequence). Trimming removed 2 bases at V and 0 bases at J, with 11 bases between. The clonotype comes from a man in his sixties with active or convalescent COVID-19. The chain has TRBV3-1 (or the pseudogene TRBV3-2) and TRBJ2-1, with D possibly matching TRBD2 (5 bases). Sequenced input: peripheral blood. CDR3: CASSQLGKSSYNEQFF. Here the CDR3 DNA reads TGTGCCAGCAGCCAACTCGGGAAGAGCTCCTACAATGAGCAGTTCTTC.